This T cell receptor (beta chain) was identified in a study of blood T cell repertoires in COVID-19. The overall study: Spain, Italy and the United States supplied samples that represented acute and convalescent COVID-19. PBMCs, B-cell-depleted T cells, or T cells provided the cDNA or gDNA that made up the material.

This CDR3 has 14 amino acids. Between the trimmed V and J ends, which lost 7 bases and 6 bases, there was a span of 18 bases. The germline gives CDR1 MNHEY, CDR2 SVGAGI. Per the original methods: Scientists estimated how many nucleated cells there were by amplifying reference gene primers. The protocol was immunoSEQ multiplex PCR, while the TCRdb copy is restricted to in-frame clones and leaves out a portion. V and J calls and clone size are as listed in that table; D and trimming were resolved from the DNA. The sample lists some 250,000 clones; 88% were seen once. The chain combines TRBV6-5 with TRBJ1-1; TRBD1 might be the D (6 bases). This receptor was obtained from a woman in her thirties with acute or convalescent COVID-19. What was sequenced was peripheral blood. The CDR3 DNA sequence: TGTGCCAGCATTGGTCGCAGGGGCAAGGCTGAAGCTTTCTTT. It codes for CASIGRRGKAEAFF.